One and the same sample provided the 7 T cell receptor beta chains below, sequenced in a study of blood T cell repertoires in COVID-19. Repertoires were generated with immunoSEQ multiplex PCR, while TCRdb's copy carries only in-frame clones and drops some. The sample includes about 130,000 clones, approximately 86% of them seen just once. Source material: PBMCs or T cells enriched from blood (not recorded which). All receptors derive from a woman between 45 and 65 years old who had recovered from COVID-19.

This sequence joins TRBV7-9 and TRBJ1-3, with 9 bases that match TRBD1. CDR1 is SEHNR, CDR2 FQNEAQ, per germline (reference sequence). CDR3 size: 15 residues. The V and J ends lost 2 bases and 4 bases, in that order; junction bases with no gene match: 3. CDR3 in amino acids: CASSLNRGQGNTIYF. The CDR3 nucleotides are TGTGCCAGCAGCTTAAACAGGGGGCAGGGAAACACCATATATTTT. Complete variable domain (other parts from reference TRBV7-9 and TRBJ1-3): DTGVSQNPRHKITKRGQNVTFRCDPISEHNRLYWYRQTLGQGPEFLTYFQNEAQLEKSRLLSDRFSAERPKGSFSTLEIQRTEQGDSAMYLCASSLNRGQGNTIYFGEGSWLTVV.

J is TRBJ1-2 and V is TRBV10-2, with D possibly being TRBD1 (5 bases). The germline gives CDR1 WSHSY, CDR2 SAAADI. V lost 8 bases and J 3 bases, leaving 25 bases between the germline ends. This CDR3 has 17 amino acids. CDR3: CASGNEGGVRFHYGYTF. The DNA for the CDR3 is TGCGCCAGCGGGAACGAGGGAGGGGTGCGCTTTCACTATGGCTACACCTTC.

The chain uses TRBV7-8 and TRBJ2-7, with 8 bases lining up with TRBD1. Germline lookup yields CDR1 SGHVS and CDR2 FQNEAQ. The CDR3 contains 16 residues. The V and J ends lost 0 bases and 3 bases, in that order; junction bases with no gene match: 7. CDR3 coding DNA: TGTGCCAGCAGCTTAGCCGGACAGGGTTTGGACTACGAGCAGTACTTC. It encodes CASSLAGQGLDYEQYF.

V and J are TRBV19 and TRBJ1-2; D remains ambiguous. From germline, CDR1 is LNHDA and CDR2 SQIVND (reference sequence). V shed 3 bases and J shed 0 bases, with 14 bases lying between them. The length of the CDR3 is 16 residues. The CDR3 is CASSIPGSWTNYGYTF. In DNA, the CDR3 is TGTGCCAGTAGTATCCCCGGGAGCTGGACTAACTATGGCTACACCTTC. Variable domain in full (rest from reference TRBV19 and TRBJ1-2): DGGITQSPKYLFRKEGQNVTLSCEQNLNHDAMYWYRQDPGQGLRLIYYSQIVNDFQKGDIAEGYSVSREKKESFPLTVTSAQKNPTAFYLCASSIPGSWTNYGYTFGSGTRLTVV.

The V and J genes are TRBV6-5 and TRBJ2-1, with D maybe TRBD2 (6 bases). CDR3 size: 14 residues. Germline V gene sequence: CDR1 MNHEY, CDR2 SVGAGI. Trimming pared 6 bases from V and 6 bases from J, leaving 15 bases between. DNA for the CDR3: TGTGCCAGCAGCTCTCCGGCGGGATCCAATGAGCAGTTCTTC. Amino acid sequence: CASSSPAGSNEQFF.

The genes are TRBV7-2 and TRBJ2-7; D is ambiguous. V gave up 5 bases and J gave up 0 bases, with 11 bases separating them. Germline V gives CDR1 SGHTA, CDR2 FQGNSA. The CDR3 runs 14 residues. The CDR3 protein is CASSPDTYSYEQYF. CDR3 DNA: TGTGCCAGCAGCCCAGACACCTACTCCTACGAGCAGTACTTC.

This chain connects TRBV7-2 to TRBJ2-7; D is unresolved. V dropped 7 bases and J dropped 0 bases, with 4 bases sitting between them. CDR3 length: 11 residues. Germline V gives CDR1 SGHTA, CDR2 FQGNSA. CDR3 in amino acids: CASKSSYEQYF. The CDR3 DNA reads TGTGCCAGCAAGAGCTCCTACGAGCAGTACTTC.